The 27 T cell receptor beta chains in this list originate from one sample, sequenced in a study of blood T cell repertoires in COVID-19. Profiling relied on immunoSEQ multiplex PCR, and the TCRdb table lists in-frame clones only, not all of them. Seen here are hundreds of thousands of clones, approximately 91% observed once, and the top ten hold approximately 10%. Sequencing input: peripheral blood. The source of these receptors is a woman aged 25 to 39 with COVID-19, enrolled during active disease.

This chain uses TRBV6-5 with TRBJ2-7, with D possibly matching TRBD1 (5 bases). Germline assignment: CDR1 MNHEY and CDR2 SVGAGI. Trimming pared 4 bases from V and 6 bases from J, leaving 16 bases between. The CDR3 sequence is 14 residues long. CDR3 sequence (DNA): TGTGCCAGCAGTTTTCAGGGCGCACCAGCCGAGCAGTACTTC. This encodes CASSFQGAPAEQYF.

This chain connects TRBV29-1 to TRBJ2-3, with 9 bases matching TRBD1. The CDR3 runs 14 residues. Germline loops: CDR1 SQVTM, CDR2 ANQGSEA. The junction had 10 bases not matched to a gene; V was cut back by 7 bases and J by 5 bases. CDR3 DNA: TGCAGCGCGGTAAGGGACAGGGCGAGAGATACGCAGTATTTT. It specifies CSAVRDRARDTQYF.

The chain recombines TRBV28 with TRBJ1-5, with D maybe TRBD1 (5 bases). Germline V gene sequence: CDR1 MDHEN, CDR2 SYDVKM. V dropped 5 bases and J dropped 5 bases, with 19 bases sitting between them. The CDR3 contains 16 residues. In nucleotides, the CDR3 is TGTGCCAGCAGTCAAGACACCTTACAGGTGGATCAGCCCCAGCATTTT. This translates into CASSQDTLQVDQPQHF. Based on the CDR3 plus reference TRBV28 and TRBJ1-5, the full variable domain is DVKVTQSSRYLVKRTGEKVFLECVQDMDHENMFWYRQDPGLGLRLIYFSYDVKMKEKGDIPEGYSVSREKKERFSLILESASTNQTSMYLCASSQDTLQVDQPQHFGDGTRLSIL.

The rearrangement joins TRBV27 to TRBJ1-2; D unclear. The CDR3 extends over 14 amino acids. Germline CDR1 and CDR2: MNHEY and SMNVEV (reference sequence). Trimming shortened V by 4 bases and J by 4 bases, and 13 bases separated the two germline ends. CDR3 protein: CASSSMIDFYGYTF. The CDR3 DNA follows: TGTGCCAGCAGTTCCATGATAGATTTCTATGGCTACACCTTC.

J is TRBJ1-1 and V is TRBV10-3; D unclear. The ends were cut back, 6 bases at V and 1 base at J, with 9 bases in the middle. Germline loops: CDR1 ENHRY, CDR2 SYGVKD. The CDR3 covers 13 residues. The CDR3 is CAIRQAGNTEAFF. The CDR3 DNA is TGTGCCATCAGGCAGGCGGGGAACACTGAAGCTTTCTTT.

Here the CDR3 reads CASRGRGVGEKLFF. Here the CDR3 DNA reads TGTGCCAGCAGAGGTCGGGGGGTCGGTGAAAAACTGTTTTTT. V and J are TRBV6-5 and TRBJ1-4; D perhaps matches TRBD1 (5 bases). CDR1 is MNHEY and CDR2 is SVGAGI in the germline V gene. The germline V and J ends were trimmed by 6 bases and 7 bases, with 15 bases remaining between them. The CDR3 spans 14 residues.

This clone has more than one count but fewer than ten. The chain joins TRBV2 to TRBJ2-7; 12 positions match TRBD2. J lost 9 bases, V lost 2 bases, and 8 bases had no gene match. CDR3 length: 15 residues. Germline V gene data show CDR1 as SNHLY and CDR2 as FYNNEI. CDR3 DNA: TGTGCCAGCAGTGAAAGGCTGACTAGCGGGAGCCTGCAGTACTTC. Translation gives CASSERLTSGSLQYF.

V and J are TRBV4-1 and TRBJ2-7; 7 nucleotides match TRBD2. The V and J ends lost 4 bases and 3 bases, in that order; junction bases with no gene match: 3. Per germline, CDR1 MGHRA and CDR2 YSYEKL. This CDR3 is built from 13 residues. This CDR3 is CASSPAGVYEQYF. Here the CDR3 DNA reads TGCGCCAGCAGCCCCGCGGGGGTCTACGAGCAGTACTTC.

The rearrangement uses TRBV28 and TRBJ1-5, with 8 bases that match TRBD1. The CDR3 covers 16 residues. The V segment lost 5 bases and the J segment 5 bases; nucleotides outside the gene matches: 11. In germline, CDR1 is MDHEN, CDR2 SYDVKM. The CDR3 sequence is CASSNLGTGVDQPQHF. The CDR3, as DNA: TGTGCCAGCAGTAATCTAGGGACAGGAGTAGATCAGCCCCAGCATTTT.

V is TRBV29-1 and J is TRBJ2-7; 10 bases match TRBD1. Germline lookup yields CDR1 SQVTM and CDR2 ANQGSEA. V gave up 6 bases and J gave up 2 bases; unmatched junction bases: 4. This CDR3 comprises 13 residues. CDR3 sequence reads: CSVRTGGTYEQYF. Here the CDR3 DNA reads TGCAGCGTCAGGACAGGGGGGACCTACGAGCAGTACTTC.

CDR3 bases: TGCGCCAGCAAGGAGGCTAGCGGGAGTAGCGGGGAGCTGTTTTTT. It yields the protein CASKEASGSSGELFF. The chain carries TRBV5-1 and TRBJ2-2; 10 nucleotides line up with TRBD2. Germline-derived CDR1 and CDR2 are SGHRS and YFSETQ. The CDR3 contains 15 residues. V lost 6 bases, J lost 7 bases, and 9 bases stayed unmatched.

The rearrangement uses TRBV30 and TRBJ2-5, with 9 bases lining up with TRBD2. The trim removed 2 bases at V and 4 bases at J, leaving 11 bases unmatched. Germline CDR1 GTSNPN, CDR2 SVGIG (reference sequence). The CDR3 has 16 amino acids. The CDR3 nucleotides are TGTGCCTGGAGTCCCCATACGGCGGGAGGGGGAGAGACCCAGTACTTC. It yields the protein CAWSPHTAGGGETQYF.

This sequence joins TRBV5-1 and TRBJ2-7, with 8 bases aligning to TRBD1. Germline trimming cut 3 bases from V and 7 bases from J; bases unmatched to any gene: 12. The germline V gene encodes CDR1 SGHRS and CDR2 YFSETQ. CDR3 length: 15 residues. The CDR3 sequence: CASSSPGQVLGEQYF. CDR3 nucleotides: TGCGCCAGCAGCTCTCCGGGACAGGTATTAGGGGAGCAGTACTTC.

The rearrangement uses TRBV5-4 and TRBJ1-2, with a tentative D call TRBD1 (5 bases). The germline gives CDR1 SGHNT, CDR2 YYREEE (reference sequence). Between the trimmed V and J ends, which lost 2 bases and 2 bases, there was a span of 7 bases. The CDR3 length is 13 residues. Written as DNA, the CDR3 is TGTGCCAGCAGCTTCCCAGGGAACTATGGCTACACCTTC. Amino acids: CASSFPGNYGYTF.

The CDR3 protein is CASSYDRRSGNTIYF. For the CDR3, the DNA is TGTGCCAGCAGCTACGACAGACGCTCTGGAAACACCATATATTTT. V is TRBV7-9 and J is TRBJ1-3, with D possibly being TRBD1 (5 bases). The CDR3 contains 15 residues. The germline V gene encodes CDR1 SEHNR and CDR2 FQNEAQ (reference sequence). V lost 4 bases and J 0 bases, leaving 10 bases between the germline ends.

The V gene is TRBV5-6, the J gene TRBJ2-5, with TRBD2 matching over 12 bases. Losses at the gene ends were 4 bases for V and 6 bases for J; bases not matched to a gene: 10. Germline values: CDR1 SGHDT, CDR2 YYEEEE. The CDR3 totals 16 residues. Written as DNA, the CDR3 is TGTGCCAGCAGCCCCCTGACTAGCGGGAGTGGCAAGACCCAGTACTTC. Its translation is CASSPLTSGSGKTQYF.

This clone has a single count. CDR3 DNA: TGTGCCACCAGCAGGAGGGCCGGGACAGGGGTTCAGCCCCAGCATTTT. Translating gives CATSRRAGTGVQPQHF. This sequence joins TRBV15 and TRBJ1-5, with 10 bases that match TRBD1. Germline V gene data show CDR1 as LNHNV and CDR2 as YYDKDF (reference sequence). The V segment lost 3 bases and the J segment 6 bases; nucleotides outside the gene matches: 8. CDR3 length: 16 amino acids.

This clone was seen a handful of times. The chain recombines TRBV5-6 with TRBJ2-7; TRBD2 might be the D (5 bases). The germline V and J ends were trimmed by 0 bases and 5 bases, with 9 bases remaining between them. The CDR3 is 13 amino acids. Germline loops: CDR1 SGHDT, CDR2 YYEEEE. CDR3 region: CASSLAGADEQYF. Here the CDR3 DNA reads TGTGCCAGCAGCTTGGCAGGAGCGGACGAGCAGTACTTC.

CDR3 nucleotides: TGTGCCAGCAGCCAAGGATTTTTAGGGGCCGGGGAGCTGTTTTTT. Its protein is CASSQGFLGAGELFF. The chain recombines TRBV3-1 (or the pseudogene TRBV3-2) with TRBJ2-2; a possible D gene is TRBD1 (5 bases). V was clipped by 1 base and J by 6 bases, with 12 bases between them. The CDR3 is 15 amino acids. Germline values: CDR1 LGHDT, CDR2 YNNKEL (reference sequence).

The V call is TRBV5-1, the J call TRBJ2-3; 10 bases line up with TRBD1. The CDR3 consists of 16 residues. Germline lookup yields CDR1 SGHRS and CDR2 YFSETQ. The V and J ends lost 4 bases and 0 bases, in that order; junction bases with no gene match: 5. The CDR3, as DNA: TGCGCCAGCAGCCTGGGGACAGGGGAAAGCACAGATACGCAGTATTTT. It specifies CASSLGTGESTDTQYF. The whole variable domain, remainder taken from reference TRBV5-1 and TRBJ2-3, is KAGVTQTPRYLIKTRGQQVTLSCSPISGHRSVSWYQQTPGQGLQFLFEYFSETQRNKGNFPGRFSGRQFSNSRSEMNVSTLELGDSALYLCASSLGTGESTDTQYFGPGTRLTVL.

The chain couples TRBV4-3 to TRBJ2-5; the match to TRBD2 covers 12 bases. V was pared by 3 bases and J by 7 bases, with 9 bases of the junction left unmatched. Per germline, CDR1 LGHNA and CDR2 YSLEER. CDR3 size: 16 residues. The CDR3 DNA reads as TGCGCCAGCAGCCAGGAACCGACTAGCGGGAGAGGGACCCAGTACTTC. It is translated as CASSQEPTSGRGTQYF.

The J gene is TRBJ1-5, the V gene TRBV15; D call uncertain. Per germline, CDR1 LNHNV and CDR2 YYDKDF (reference sequence). V lost 0 bases to trimming and J lost 9 bases, with 12 bases between them. The CDR3 has 14 amino acids. The CDR3 nucleotides are TGTGCCACCAGCAGAGATCGGCGGCAGCGGCCCCAGCATTTT. This encodes CATSRDRRQRPQHF.

The chain is built from TRBV5-1 and TRBJ2-5; TRBD2 matches 7 bases. Trimming took 4 bases from V and 3 from J; bases not matched to a gene: 6. The germline V gene encodes CDR1 SGHRS and CDR2 YFSETQ. The CDR3 contains 14 residues. The CDR3 loop reads CASSPRGREETQYF. CDR3 coding DNA: TGCGCCAGCAGCCCCCGGGGGAGGGAAGAGACCCAGTACTTC. The full variable domain, in which reference TRBV5-1 and TRBJ2-5 provide the parts outside the CDR3, is KAGVTQTPRYLIKTRGQQVTLSCSPISGHRSVSWYQQTPGQGLQFLFEYFSETQRNKGNFPGRFSGRQFSNSRSEMNVSTLELGDSALYLCASSPRGREETQYFGPGTRLLVL.

This chain joins TRBV11-2 and TRBJ2-5; D may be TRBD1 (5 bases). CDR1 is SGHAT and CDR2 is FQNNGV in the germline V gene. The V end was cut by 1 base, the J end by 3 bases, with 9 bases between. CDR3 length equals 14 residues. CDR3 region: CASSLGNRKETQYF. CDR3 DNA: TGTGCCAGCAGCTTAGGGAACAGGAAAGAGACCCAGTACTTC.

In nucleotides, the CDR3 is TGTGCCAGCAGCCCGCGGAGGACCGGGGAGCTGTTTTTT. It translates to CASSPRRTGELFF. The chain links TRBV9 to TRBJ2-2, with a tentative D call TRBD2 (5 bases). This CDR3 contains 13 residues. Germline V gives CDR1 SGDLS, CDR2 YYNGEE. Trimming shortened V by 4 bases and J by 5 bases, and 9 bases separated the two germline ends.

This clone has only one observation. This chain links TRBV5-6 with TRBJ2-7; 14 bases line up with TRBD2. CDR1 and CDR2 (germline): SGHDT, YYEEEE. This CDR3 region has 15 residues. J gave up 3 bases and V 4 bases, and 3 bases lay outside the gene matches. CDR3: CASSTTSGRVYEQYF. CDR3 coding DNA: TGTGCCAGCAGCACGACTAGCGGGAGGGTCTACGAGCAGTACTTC. The variable domain in full, completed from reference TRBV5-6 and TRBJ2-7, reads DAGVTQSPTHLIKTRGQQVTLRCSPKSGHDTVSWYQQALGQGPQFIFQYYEEEERQRGNFPDRFSGHQFPNYSSELNVNALLLGDSALYLCASSTTSGRVYEQYFGPGTRLTVT.

This clone was counted only a few times. The chain employs TRBV6-5 and TRBJ1-1; no reliable D call. Germline lookup yields CDR1 MNHEY and CDR2 SVGAGI. CDR3 length equals 14 residues. The V end was cut by 7 bases, the J end by 3 bases, with 15 bases between. DNA for the CDR3: TGTGCCAGCACCATCCCCGGAGGTGACACTGAAGCTTTCTTT. Translated, it gives CASTIPGGDTEAFF.